This record looks at one T cell receptor beta chain sequence and its context. Its specificity is unknown. This sample stems from a study of cytomegalovirus exposure and HLA in healthy donors. Profiled with immunoSEQ multiplex PCR; TCRdb holds only in-frame clones, not every one. The sample contains 120,000 to 150,000 clones, around four fifths of which appear only once. Germline V gives CDR1 SGHTA, CDR2 FQGTGA. This CDR3 region has 14 residues. Trimming pared 5 bases from V and 4 bases from J, leaving 13 bases between. Study-wide results and limits: In vitro, a few CMV-associated chains proved specific for CMV antigens.

This chain joins TRBV7-3 and TRBJ2-3, with D tentatively TRBD1 (6 bases). The receptor was derived from a woman aged 25 to 39 in good health and CMV-seronegative. Sequencing input: PBMCs. The CDR3, as DNA: TGTGCCAGCAGCCAGGGGACGAGCCCAGATACGCAGTATTTT. This sequence encodes CASSQGTSPDTQYF.